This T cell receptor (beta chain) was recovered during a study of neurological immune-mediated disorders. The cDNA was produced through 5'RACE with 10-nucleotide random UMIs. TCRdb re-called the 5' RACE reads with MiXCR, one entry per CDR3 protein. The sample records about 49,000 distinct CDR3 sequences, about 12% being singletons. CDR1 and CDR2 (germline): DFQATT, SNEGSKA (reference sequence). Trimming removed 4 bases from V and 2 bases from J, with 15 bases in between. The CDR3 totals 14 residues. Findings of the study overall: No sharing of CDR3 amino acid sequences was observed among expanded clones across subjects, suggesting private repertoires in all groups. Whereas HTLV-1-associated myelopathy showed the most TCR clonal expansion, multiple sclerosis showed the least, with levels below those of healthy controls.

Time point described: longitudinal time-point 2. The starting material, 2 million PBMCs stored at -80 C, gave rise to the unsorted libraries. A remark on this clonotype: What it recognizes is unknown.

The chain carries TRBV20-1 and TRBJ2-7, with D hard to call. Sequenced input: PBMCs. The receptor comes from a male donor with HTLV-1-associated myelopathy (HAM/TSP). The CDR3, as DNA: TGCAGTGCTAAAAGAGGAGCGTATACCTACGAGCAGTACTTC. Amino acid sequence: CSAKRGAYTYEQYF.